The source of this TCR beta chain is a study of T cell responses to AZD1222 COVID-19 vaccine (dated by TCRdb to the early 2020s). About the full investigation: A total of approximately 240 trial participants underwent TCR sequencing, of whom about 200 had received two doses of AZD1222 and 26 had received two doses of the MenACWY control vaccine. Trial participants were enrolled by age into subgroups of 18-55, 56-69 and 70-plus years, and around 150, 29 and 61 TCR-sequenced participants, respectively, were included in these subgroups.

The time point label for this specimen denotes: about 28 days (+/-7) after the second vaccine dose. AZD1222 recipients with second doses at about 4 weeks or about 12 weeks were pooled, because spike-specific TCR depth and breadth did not differ between schedules. Samples from vaccinated people were obtained from the UK trials COV001 and COV002, which included a single-blind randomized controlled phase 2/3 trial of AZD1222 (ChAdOx1 nCoV-19) in healthy adults. For TCRbeta chain sequencing, PBMC samples from trial participants were taken at day 0 and at day 28 after the second dose. The V and J ends are trimmed by 6 bases and 0 bases, leaving 11 bases between them. Sequences SEHNR (CDR1) and FQNEAQ (CDR2) are obtained from the germline V gene (reference sequence). The cysteine opens and the phenylalanine closes a CDR3 of 15 amino acids. Only CDR3 DNA remains: 45 bases, in frame from the first base.

This clone was seen just once. The target of this receptor is not known. Qualities for individual bases were not recorded, and no much larger clone is one base off. The CDR3 regions of human TCRbeta chains were analyzed by immunosequencing. The authors' analysis ran thus. TCRs in the repertoires were compared against a reference library of SARS-CoV-2-specific TCRs that had been generated with the MIRA antigen-specificity platform. Breadth meant the fraction of unique TCRs that were SARS-CoV-2-associated, whereas depth meant the fraction of total T cells that were SARS-CoV-2-associated. Using the MIRA data, every spike-specific TCR was mapped to the spike region that the TCR reacted to and assigned to either a CD4 or a CD8 class. Log10-transformed breadth and depth values were compared by one-way ANOVA with Sidak's multiple comparisons tests. The source is immuneACCESS, and TCRdb retained only in-frame sequences with V and J called. Part of the clones is not carried over; for the studies checked, unresolved V genes explain less than half of this, and the remainder is unexplained. Clonal size and the V and J genes are those of that table, whereas D and trimming came from the DNA. The sample has 120,000 to 150,000 clones on record, around 90% of them singletons. The top ten clones comprise 1.5% to 2% of the sample.

Here is what the overall study found, with its caveats: CD4 TCRs associated with the vaccine covered the entire spike protein, and the dominant responses were in regions 160-218 and 743-854. The 56-69-year group was small, and its depth increase did not reach significance, likely because of low power. After two AZD1222 doses, both the breadth and the depth of spike-specific TCRs were significantly higher than at day 0 and than in MenACWY recipients. Participants were mostly white British, with more females than males. The authors suggested clonal diversity may have been underestimated. Conclusions about previously exposed vaccinees are limited because only 5 or 6 AZD1222 recipients were SARS-CoV-2 seropositive at baseline. Reportedly, almost half of the unique spike-specific TCRs recognized epitopes lying outside the regions that are mutated in the B.1.351 and B.1.1.7 variants. Because no samples from the day 14 peak response were available, repertoires could be characterized only after the peak T cell response.

The specimen was peripheral blood, collected 28 days after the second AZD1222 dose. This TCR came from an adult who received the AZD1222 COVID-19 vaccine. Rearrangement joined TRBV7-9 to TRBJ1-4; confidence is insufficient to name the D gene. CDR3 sequence: CASSQTATTNEKLFF. The nucleotide sequence is TGTGCCAGCAGTCAGACCGCTACAACTAATGAAAAACTGTTTTTT.